Sequencing of this T cell receptor beta chain was carried out in a study of siplizumab effects on memory and regulatory T cells. Assays were performed on 10^5 or so TCR templates per sample. Measured with immunoSEQ multiplex PCR; TCRdb has only the in-frame clones, and not every one. This table holds around 100,000 clones, 94% found once. Trimming removed 6 bases from V and 4 bases from J; junction bases left unmatched: 10. Per germline, CDR1 MNHNY and CDR2 SVGAGI (reference sequence). This CDR3 comprises 16 residues. As to this clone: Its antigen is undetermined.

Study observations and caveats: Apparently key alloresponse contributors, naive T cells also seemed more diverse than memory cells. No naive or memory phenotype could be assigned to roughly 75-97% of proliferating clones.

The V and J genes are TRBV6-6 and TRBJ2-2; the match to TRBD2 covers 8 bases. The clonotype originates from a human donor in good health. The sample consisted of non-Treg CD4+ T cells sorted from blood. Here the CDR3 reads CASRVFGLASTGELFF. CDR3 DNA: TGTGCCAGCAGGGTCTTTGGACTAGCTTCCACCGGGGAGCTGTTTTTT.